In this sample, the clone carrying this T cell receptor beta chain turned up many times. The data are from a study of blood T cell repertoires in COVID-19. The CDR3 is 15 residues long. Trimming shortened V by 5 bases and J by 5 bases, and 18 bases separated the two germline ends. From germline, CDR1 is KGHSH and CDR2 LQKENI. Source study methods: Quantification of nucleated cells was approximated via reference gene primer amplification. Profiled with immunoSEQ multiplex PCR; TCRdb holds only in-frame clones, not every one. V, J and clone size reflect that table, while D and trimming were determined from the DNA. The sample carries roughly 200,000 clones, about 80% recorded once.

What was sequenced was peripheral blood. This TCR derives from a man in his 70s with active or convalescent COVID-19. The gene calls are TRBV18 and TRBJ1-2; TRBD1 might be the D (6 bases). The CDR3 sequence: CASSANNQGIYGYTF. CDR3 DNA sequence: TGTGCCAGCTCAGCTAACAACCAGGGGATATATGGCTACACCTTC.